The rows below give T cell receptor beta chains drawn from one sample of a study of T cell responses to AZD1222 COVID-19 vaccine. Profiling relied on immunoSEQ multiplex PCR, and the TCRdb table lists in-frame clones only, not all of them. This table has about 83,000 clones, about 84% appearing once. The material was peripheral blood, obtained on day 0 of AZD1222 vaccination. These receptors all come from an adult in good health. Each CDR3 is given with its conserved first and last residue. The D gene is left open where the match is weak. Clone size is given for some rows only: seen once, a few or many times, or a class if the clone is expanded.

clone_size	v_call	cdr3_length	d_call	j_call	cdr3_nt	cdr3_aa
.	TRBV6-6	15	TRBD1	TRBJ2-7	TGTGCCAGCAGTTACGGGACAGGGAGGCCCTACGAGCAGTACTTC	CASSYGTGRPYEQYF
.	TRBV9	13	.	TRBJ2-2	TGTGCCAGCAGCGTAGATGGGACCGGGGAGCTGTTTTTT	CASSVDGTGELFF
few	TRBV5-1	12	.	TRBJ2-5	TGCGCCAGCAGCTTCCTACAAGAGACCCAGTACTTC	CASSFLQETQYF
.	TRBV2	13	.	TRBJ1-1	TGTGCCAGCGGCCCAGGGCGGGGGACTGAAGCTTTCTTT	CASGPGRGTEAFF
once	TRBV7-2	14	.	TRBJ2-7	TGTGCCAGCAGCTTGGGGGGCTTAACCTACGAGCAGTACTTC	CASSLGGLTYEQYF
.	TRBV27	15	TRBD2	TRBJ2-7	TGTGCCAGCAGTTACCAGGGCGGGGGGCCCTACGAGCAGTACTTC	CASSYQGGGPYEQYF
.	TRBV5-6	15	TRBD1	TRBJ1-1	TGTGCCAGCAGCCTGGACAGGGGGGGTAACACTGAAGCTTTCTTT	CASSLDRGGNTEAFF
.	TRBV9	16	.	TRBJ2-7	TGTGCCAGCAGCGAGGGTGGAGGAGGGATTGGGCACGAGCAGTACTTC	CASSEGGGGIGHEQYF
.	TRBV14	13	.	TRBJ2-2	TGTGCCAGCAGGTGGATTAACACCGGGGAGCTGTTTTTT	CASRWINTGELFF
.	TRBV10-2	17	.	TRBJ1-6	TGCGCCAGCAGAGAAGACGGGCCGAGCTCCTATAATTCACCCCTCCACTTT	CASREDGPSSYNSPLHF
.	TRBV29-1	14	TRBD2	TRBJ2-7	TGCAGCGTTGGCAGGACTAGCGGTTCCTACGAGCAGTACTTC	CSVGRTSGSYEQYF
.	TRBV29-1	14	TRBD1	TRBJ2-3	TGCAGCGTCCAACGGGACAGCACCACAGATACGCAGTATTTT	CSVQRDSTTDTQYF
.	TRBV6-2/TRBV6-3	17	.	TRBJ2-1	TGTGCCAGCAGTTACTCGAGCGTACTCCCCTGGTCATATGAGCAGTTCTTC	CASSYSSVLPWSYEQFF
.	TRBV6-5	13	.	TRBJ1-1	TGTGCCAGCAAACGAGGGGTGAACACTGAAGCTTTCTTT	CASKRGVNTEAFF
.	TRBV10-3	17	TRBD2	TRBJ2-1	TGTGCCATCAGTGAGTCCCCCGGGGGGGGCAGAGGGAATGAGCAGTTCTTC	CAISESPGGGRGNEQFF
.	TRBV24-1	15	TRBD1	TRBJ1-1	TGTGCCACCAGTGATTCTAGGACAGGGGACACTGAAGCTTTCTTT	CATSDSRTGDTEAFF
.	TRBV30	14	TRBD1	TRBJ1-6	TGTGCCTCCCAGGGGGGGCTAGGTAATTCACCCCTCCACTTT	CASQGGLGNSPLHF
once	TRBV6-5	16	.	TRBJ1-1	TGTGCCAGCAGTTACTCGAGCAGGGCGAGAGGCACTGAAGCTTTCTTT	CASSYSSRARGTEAFF
.	TRBV19	16	TRBD1	TRBJ1-1	TGTGCCAGTAGTACCCGGGACAGGGGGCTGGACACTGAAGCTTTCTTT	CASSTRDRGLDTEAFF
.	TRBV6-4	15	TRBD2	TRBJ2-1	TGTGCCAGCAGTCGGGAGGCGGGTTCCTACAATGAGCAGTTCTTC	CASSREAGSYNEQFF
.	TRBV5-1	17	.	TRBJ2-1	TGCGCCAGCAGCTTGGTCCGGGGGGCCCGTTTACACAATGAGCAGTTCTTC	CASSLVRGARLHNEQFF
.	TRBV6-6	14	TRBD1	TRBJ1-6	TGTGCCAGCAGAAGCTACAGGGGGGTTTCACCCCTCCACTTT	CASRSYRGVSPLHF
.	TRBV5-1	15	TRBD1	TRBJ1-1	TGCGCCAGCAGCGACCCAAGGACAGGGGGCACTGAAGCTTTCTTT	CASSDPRTGGTEAFF
once	TRBV4-3	17	.	TRBJ1-6	TGCGCCAGCAGCCAAAGATCAGGGACGGCCTATAATTCACCCCTCCACTTT	CASSQRSGTAYNSPLHF
.	TRBV11-3	15	TRBD2	TRBJ2-7	TGTGCCAGCAGCTCGGGCGGGGGACTAGCGGAAGAGCAGTACTTC	CASSSGGGLAEEQYF
once	TRBV30	15	.	TRBJ2-2	TGTGCCTGGAGGGGGGGCGGACTCGTGGCCGGGGAGCTGTTTTTT	CAWRGGGLVAGELFF
once	TRBV18	16	.	TRBJ1-3	TGTGCCAGCTCACCAAATGGGCCACGATCTGGAAACACCATATATTTT	CASSPNGPRSGNTIYF
.	TRBV19	20	.	TRBJ1-5	TGTGCCAGTAGTATGCCTCTCCGGGACGGGTTCGAAAGAGGCAATCAGCCCCAGCATTTT	CASSMPLRDGFERGNQPQHF
.	TRBV19	15	.	TRBJ2-7	TGTGCCAGTAGTATGGGACTTTCCCTCATAGACGAGCAGTACTTC	CASSMGLSLIDEQYF
.	TRBV5-4	14	.	TRBJ1-6	TGTGCCAGCAGCTTGGATGGGTGGAATTCACCCCTCCACTTT	CASSLDGWNSPLHF
.	TRBV10-2	13	.	TRBJ2-2	TGCGCCAGCAGAGGCTTGGACACCGGGGAGCTGTTTTTT	CASRGLDTGELFF
.	TRBV28	15	TRBD1	TRBJ1-5	TGTGCCAGCAGGCCCCCAACAGGGGAAAATCAGCCCCAGCATTTT	CASRPPTGENQPQHF
.	TRBV18	14	TRBD1	TRBJ1-6	TGTGCCAGCTCACCAGAAGGACAGGGTTCACCCCTCCACTTT	CASSPEGQGSPLHF
.	TRBV29-1	12	.	TRBJ1-1	TGCAGCGTTGCGCAGCGGAACACTGAAGCTTTCTTT	CSVAQRNTEAFF
.	TRBV24-1	14	TRBD1	TRBJ2-7	TGTGCCACCAGTGAGGCAGGGGGAGCCTACGAGCAGTACTTC	CATSEAGGAYEQYF